This T cell receptor beta chain was identified during a study of shared clonotypes between healthy human individuals. Study results and limitations: Sampling was confined to blood; repertoires within tissues likely differ. Generation probability values for non-shared clonotypes were lower than those for clonotypes shared by all four donors.

Assay used: immunoSEQ multiplex PCR; TCRdb lists only in-frame clones, some missing. Of roughly 2.2 million clones detected, approximately 90% appear once; the ten largest clones hold around 0.35%. Of note for this clone: Its target is unknown. Other DNA variants within this sample encode the same CDR3.

Caucasian adults residing in Nashville, Tennessee made up all the donors. Trimming removed 2 bases at V and 0 bases at J, with 6 bases between. Germline CDR1 SGHRS, CDR2 YFSETQ. The CDR3 extends over 15 amino acids. The genes are TRBV5-1 and TRBJ2-6; D is unclear. Sequencing input: naive CD4+ T cells from PBMCs. Noted subset: CD45RA+ positively selected. The source of this sequence is a man younger than 35 in good health. Some clones in this sample may be carry-over from other donors' samples. CDR3: CASSFGSSGANVLTF. The CDR3 DNA reads as TGCGCCAGCAGCTTTGGCAGCTCTGGGGCCAACGTCCTGACTTTC. The complete variable domain, with remaining parts taken from reference TRBV5-1 and TRBJ2-6, reads KAGVTQTPRYLIKTRGQQVTLSCSPISGHRSVSWYQQTPGQGLQFLFEYFSETQRNKGNFPGRFSGRQFSNSRSEMNVSTLELGDSALYLCASSFGSSGANVLTFGAGSRLTVL.